These T cell receptor beta chains were read from a single sample in a study of blood T cells in healthy people across ages. TCRdb re-analysed the 5' RACE reads in MiXCR, keeping a single row per CDR3 protein. Of approximately 830,000 distinct CDR3 sequences in the sample, 62% were seen once. Sequenced material: blood. The receptors stem from a man aged 25-40 years in good health. Each CDR3 is given with its conserved first and last residue. D genes are given only for firm matches. Clone sizes are given selectively: once, few, many, or a class where the clone is expanded.

- TRBJ1-4 - TRBV20-1 15 CSARGRGGQNEKLFF TGCAGTGCTAGAGGCAGGGGTGGCCAGAATGAAAAACTGTTTTTT
- TRBJ2-7 - TRBV20-1 16 CSARDGVGEFTYEQYF TGCAGTGCTAGAGATGGGGTTGGGGAGTTCACCTACGAGCAGTACTTC
TRBD1 TRBJ1-5 - TRBV12-3/TRBV12-4 15 CASRWDRVSNQPQHF TGTGCCAGCAGATGGGACAGGGTGAGCAATCAGCCCCAGCATTTT
- TRBJ2-7 - TRBV12-3/TRBV12-4 14 CASSFHSTVIEQYF TGTGCCAGCAGTTTCCATTCTACGGTAATCGAGCAGTACTTC
- TRBJ2-3 - TRBV6-6 11 CASIQGDTQYF TGTGCCAGCATCCAGGGGGATACGCAGTATTTT
- TRBJ2-1 - TRBV7-7 13 CASSLSGPNEQFF TGTGCTAGCAGCTTAAGCGGGCCTAATGAGCAGTTCTTC
TRBD1 TRBJ1-1 - TRBV11-1 19 CASSSPRLGQGAMNTEAFF TGTGCCAGCAGCTCCCCCAGGCTGGGGCAGGGGGCCATGAACACTGAAGCTTTCTTT
- TRBJ2-5 few TRBV25-1 15 CASSSEPSGRETQYF TGTGCCAGCAGTTCCGAACCCTCAGGGCGAGAGACCCAGTACTTC
TRBD2 TRBJ2-7 - TRBV7-2 15 CASSPASGGTYEQYF TGTGCCAGCAGCCCTGCTAGCGGGGGCACCTACGAGCAGTACTTC
TRBD2 TRBJ2-1 many TRBV20-1 13 CSASGGNYNEQFF TGCAGTGCGTCGGGGGGGAACTACAATGAGCAGTTCTTC
- TRBJ2-5 - TRBV5-1 15 CASSSPQGLGETQYF TGCGCCAGCAGTTCTCCCCAGGGGTTAGGGGAGACCCAGTACTTC
- TRBJ2-1 few TRBV9 15 CASSRAGSSYNEQFF TGTGCCAGCAGCCGGGCGGGGAGCTCCTACAATGAGCAGTTCTTC
TRBD1 TRBJ2-5 - TRBV5-1 15 CASSFGQGLRREQYF TGCGCCAGCAGCTTCGGACAGGGATTAAGGAGGGAGCAGTACTTC
- TRBJ2-7 few TRBV6-5 14 CASRTAGATDEQYF TGTGCCAGCCGTACGGCAGGGGCAACCGACGAGCAGTACTTC
- TRBJ1-6 once TRBV7-6 14 CASSLSDANSPLHF TGTGCCAGCAGCCTCTCAGACGCCAATTCACCCCTCCACTTT
- TRBJ2-5 once TRBV9 14 CASSPRLVGETQYF TGTGCCAGCAGCCCAAGACTAGTAGGAGAGACCCAGTACTTC
- TRBJ2-7 - TRBV28 14 CASSSYTGNAEQYF TGTGCCAGCAGTTCCTACACAGGGAACGCCGAGCAGTACTTC
TRBD2 TRBJ2-3 - TRBV10-3 15 CALGRVGGGTDTQYF TGTGCCCTGGGGCGAGTCGGGGGGGGCACAGATACGCAGTATTTT
TRBD2 TRBJ2-1 - TRBV7-2 16 CASSSPGLAGGNEQFF TGTGCCAGCAGCTCCCCAGGGCTAGCGGGGGGCAATGAGCAGTTCTTC